The entry below gives a single TCR beta chain sequence along with its context. After isolation, RNA underwent reverse transcription to generate cDNA as the sequencing template. Some clones are missing from TCRdb's copy, which holds only in-frame ones; the method was immunoSEQ multiplex PCR. The sample holds approximately 300,000 clones, roughly 64% seen once. The entry originates in a study of CD8+ T cells in alopecia areata. As for treatment: oral pan-JAK inhibitor, 5-10 mg twice daily. CDR1 SGHTA and CDR2 FQGNSA come from the germline V gene. The V and J ends lost 2 bases and 5 bases, in that order; junction bases with no gene match: 6. There are 15 residues in the CDR3.

Material: CD4+ T cells sorted from blood, obtained at week 24, from a patient treated with tofacitinib. This TCR was sampled from a human donor with alopecia areata. This chain links TRBV7-2 with TRBJ2-5; 9 bases are a match to TRBD2. The chain's CDR3 is CASSLPAGGGETQYF. As DNA, the CDR3 is TGTGCCAGCAGCTTACCAGCGGGGGGAGGGGAGACCCAGTACTTC.